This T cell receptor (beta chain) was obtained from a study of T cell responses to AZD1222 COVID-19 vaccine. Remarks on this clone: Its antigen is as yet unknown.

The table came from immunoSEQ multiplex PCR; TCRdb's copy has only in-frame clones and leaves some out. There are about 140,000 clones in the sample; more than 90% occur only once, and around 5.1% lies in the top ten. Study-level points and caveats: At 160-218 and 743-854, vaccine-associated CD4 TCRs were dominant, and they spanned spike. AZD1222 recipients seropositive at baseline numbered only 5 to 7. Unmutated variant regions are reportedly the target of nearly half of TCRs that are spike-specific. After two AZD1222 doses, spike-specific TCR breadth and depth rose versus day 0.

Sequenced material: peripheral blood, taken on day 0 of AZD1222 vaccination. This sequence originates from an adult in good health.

CDR3 coding DNA: TGTGCCAGCAGTCGACCGGGAGAACGAACGCAGTATTTT. Translated: CASSRPGERTQYF. J is TRBJ2-3 and V is TRBV27; D perhaps matches TRBD2 (6 bases). Per the germline V gene, CDR1 is MNHEY and CDR2 is SMNVEV (reference sequence). The CDR3 has 13 amino acids. Trimming pared 5 bases from V and 9 bases from J, leaving 15 bases between.